This entry concerns a single TCR beta chain. Repertoires were generated with immunoSEQ multiplex PCR, while TCRdb's copy carries only in-frame clones and drops some. The sample shows tens of thousands of clones, approximately 80% of them seen only once. This record belongs to a study of blood T cell repertoires in COVID-19. Germline lookup yields CDR1 SGHAT and CDR2 FQNNGV. With 8 bases clipped from V and 5 bases from J, the junction kept 9 bases outside the gene matches. CDR3 size: 14 residues. The chain has TRBV11-2 and TRBJ2-7, with 10 positions matching TRBD1. Sequencing was carried out using peripheral blood. The sequence was collected from a man aged 25 to 40 with COVID-19, enrolled during active disease. CDR3 bases: TGTGCCAGCCGTCGCGGGACAGGGGTCCACGAGCAGTACTTC. Protein: CASRRGTGVHEQYF. The full variable domain, its missing parts supplied by reference TRBV11-2 and TRBJ2-7, is EAGVAQSPRYKIIEKRQSVAFWCNPISGHATLYWYQQILGQGPKLLIQFQNNGVVDDSQLPKDRFSAERLKGVDSTLKIQPAKLEDSAVYLCASRRGTGVHEQYFGPGTRLTVT.